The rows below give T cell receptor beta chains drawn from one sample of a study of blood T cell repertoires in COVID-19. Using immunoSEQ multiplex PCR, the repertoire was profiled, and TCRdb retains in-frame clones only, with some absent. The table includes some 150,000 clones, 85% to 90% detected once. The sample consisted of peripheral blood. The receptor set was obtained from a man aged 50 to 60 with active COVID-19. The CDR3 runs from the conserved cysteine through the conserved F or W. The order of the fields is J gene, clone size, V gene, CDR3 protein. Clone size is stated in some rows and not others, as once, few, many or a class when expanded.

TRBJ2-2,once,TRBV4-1,CASSHPRTSGRVTGLFF
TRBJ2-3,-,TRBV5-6,CASSRGWAGVTDTQYF
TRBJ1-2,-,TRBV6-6,CASGSYRDADGYTF
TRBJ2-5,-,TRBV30,CAWSRLAGGETQYF
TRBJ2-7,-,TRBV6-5,CASSPKPSEQYF
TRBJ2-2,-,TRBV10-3,CASDLGGTGELFF
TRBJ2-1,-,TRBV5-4,CASSLEYNEQFF
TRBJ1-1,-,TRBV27,CASSYGTANTEAFF
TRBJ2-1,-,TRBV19,CASSMYGDDDEQFF
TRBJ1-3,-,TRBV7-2,CASSLVPSTASGNTIYF
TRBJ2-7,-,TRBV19,CASSSFAGGFYEQYF
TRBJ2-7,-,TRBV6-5,CASTPRDYYEQYF
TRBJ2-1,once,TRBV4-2,CASSWATSGYNEQFF
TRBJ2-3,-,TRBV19,CASSIRTSHTDTQYF
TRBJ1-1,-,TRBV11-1,CASSTRQGENTEAFF
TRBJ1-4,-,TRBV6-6,CASNPPGNEKLFF
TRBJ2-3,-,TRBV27,CASSFGGITDTQYF
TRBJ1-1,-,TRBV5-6,CASSRQGFFTEAFF
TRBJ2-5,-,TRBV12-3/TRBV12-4,CASSSGGAVTQYF
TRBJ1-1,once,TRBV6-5,CASSRVDRSSEAFF
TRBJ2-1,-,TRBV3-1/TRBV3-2,CASSPKGQGDYNEQFF
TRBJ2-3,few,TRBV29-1,CSVDFPQGTDTQYF
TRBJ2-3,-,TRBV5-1,CASSVFGTSGVSSTDTQYF
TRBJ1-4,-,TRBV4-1,CASSQEGREKLFF
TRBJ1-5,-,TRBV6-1,CASSDGWESQPQHF
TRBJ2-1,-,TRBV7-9,CASSPSGGRYNEQFF
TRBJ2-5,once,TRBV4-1,CASSQAGGAIGEETQYF
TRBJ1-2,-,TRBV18,CASSRSTGAFGYTF
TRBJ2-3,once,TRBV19,CASSILAFTDTQYF
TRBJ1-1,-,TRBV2,CASTRGTVLTEAFF